This TCR beta chain was sequenced in a study of regulatory T cells in long-lasting Graves disease. Notes on the study in general: Patients with persistent disease showed a bias toward TRBV28, TRBJ1-2 and TRBJ2-5.

Remarks on this clonotype: Its target is unknown.

The CDR3 contains 15 residues. V lost 3 bases to trimming and J lost 4 bases; unmatched junction nucleotides: 3. Sample time point: newly diagnosed GD, antithyroid drugs for less than 3 months. From RNA extracted from PBMCs, the TCR library was made. With iRepertoire HTBI primers and Arm-PCR of CDR3 regions, TCR beta libraries were built. From the multiplex PCR reads, TCRdb called clonotypes with MiXCR, one entry per CDR3 protein. This table has roughly 500,000 distinct CDR3 sequences, about 11% appearing once. The data also belong to a second study, concerning T cells in Graves' hyperthyroidism and ophthalmopathy.

This sample comprised peripheral blood mononuclear cells (PBMCs), obtained at new diagnosis, from a patient treated with antithyroid drugs. The V and J genes are TRBV12-3 or TRBV12-4 and TRBJ1-6; 7 bases line up with TRBD1. This receptor was obtained from a woman younger than 45 with Graves disease. DNA for the CDR3: TGTGCCAGCAGTTTTCCGGGACAGTATAATTCACCCCTCCACTTT. Its translation: CASSFPGQYNSPLHF.